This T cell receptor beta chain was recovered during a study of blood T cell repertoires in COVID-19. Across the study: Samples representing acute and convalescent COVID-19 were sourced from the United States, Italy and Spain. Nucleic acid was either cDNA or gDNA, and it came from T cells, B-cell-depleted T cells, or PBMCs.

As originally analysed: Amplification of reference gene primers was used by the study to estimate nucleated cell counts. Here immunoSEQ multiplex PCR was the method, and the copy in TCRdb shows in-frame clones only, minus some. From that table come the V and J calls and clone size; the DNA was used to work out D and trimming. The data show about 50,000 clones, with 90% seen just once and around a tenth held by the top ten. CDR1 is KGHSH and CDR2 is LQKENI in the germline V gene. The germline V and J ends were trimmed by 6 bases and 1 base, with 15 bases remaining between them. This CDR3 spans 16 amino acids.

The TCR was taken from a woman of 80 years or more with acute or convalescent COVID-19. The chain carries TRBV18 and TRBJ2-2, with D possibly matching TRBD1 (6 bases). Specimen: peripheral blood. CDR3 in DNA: TGTGCCAGCTCCCAGACAGGTTCGGGGAACACCGGGGAGCTGTTTTTT. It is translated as CASSQTGSGNTGELFF.